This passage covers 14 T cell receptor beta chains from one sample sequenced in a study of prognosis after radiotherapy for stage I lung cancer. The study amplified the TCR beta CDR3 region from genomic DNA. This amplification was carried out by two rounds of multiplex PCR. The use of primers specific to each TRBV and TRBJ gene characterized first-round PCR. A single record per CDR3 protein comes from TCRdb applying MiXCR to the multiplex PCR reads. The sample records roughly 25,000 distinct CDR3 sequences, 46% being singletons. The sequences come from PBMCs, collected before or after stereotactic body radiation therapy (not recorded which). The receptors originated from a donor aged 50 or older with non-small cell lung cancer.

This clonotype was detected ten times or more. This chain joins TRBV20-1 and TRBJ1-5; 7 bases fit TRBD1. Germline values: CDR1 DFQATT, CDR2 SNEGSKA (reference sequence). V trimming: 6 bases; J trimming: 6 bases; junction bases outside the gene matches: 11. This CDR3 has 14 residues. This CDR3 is CSAARPGGVQPQHF. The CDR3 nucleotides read TGCAGTGCAGCCCGACCAGGGGGGGTTCAGCCCCAGCATTTT.

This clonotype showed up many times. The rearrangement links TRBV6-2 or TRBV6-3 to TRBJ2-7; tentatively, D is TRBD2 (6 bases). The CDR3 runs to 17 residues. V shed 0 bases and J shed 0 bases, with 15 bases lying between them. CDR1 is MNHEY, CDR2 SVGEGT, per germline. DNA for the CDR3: TGTGCCAGCAGTTACTCCCGCGGGGCTGGGGTCTCCTACGAGCAGTACTTC. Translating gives CASSYSRGAGVSYEQYF.

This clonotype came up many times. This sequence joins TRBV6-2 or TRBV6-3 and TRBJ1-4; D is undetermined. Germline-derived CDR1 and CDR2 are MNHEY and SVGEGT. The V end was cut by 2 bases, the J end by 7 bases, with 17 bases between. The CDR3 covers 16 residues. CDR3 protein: CASSYKLIHRGEKLFF. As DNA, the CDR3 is TGTGCCAGCAGTTACAAGTTAATCCATCGGGGTGAAAAACTGTTTTTT.

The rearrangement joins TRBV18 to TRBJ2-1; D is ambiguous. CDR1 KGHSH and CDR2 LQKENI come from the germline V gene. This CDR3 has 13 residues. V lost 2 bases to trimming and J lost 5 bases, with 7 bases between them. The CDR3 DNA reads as TGTGCCAGCTCACCAAAACCGCACAATGAGCAGTTCTTC. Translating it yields CASSPKPHNEQFF.

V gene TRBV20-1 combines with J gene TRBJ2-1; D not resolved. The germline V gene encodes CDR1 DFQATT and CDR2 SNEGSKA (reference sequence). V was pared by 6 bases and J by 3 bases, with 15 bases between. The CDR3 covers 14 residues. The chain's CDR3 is CSAIAGALYNEQFF. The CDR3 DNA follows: TGCAGTGCCATAGCCGGAGCCCTCTACAATGAGCAGTTCTTC.

In DNA form, the CDR3 reads TGTGCCTGGAGTGTACAAGGGAGCAATCAGCCCCAGCATTTT. This encodes CAWSVQGSNQPQHF. The V and J genes are TRBV30 and TRBJ1-5; no clear D gene. Trimming stripped 0 bases from V and 1 base from J, with 7 bases between. From germline, CDR1 is GTSNPN and CDR2 SVGIG (reference sequence). This CDR3 spans 14 amino acids.

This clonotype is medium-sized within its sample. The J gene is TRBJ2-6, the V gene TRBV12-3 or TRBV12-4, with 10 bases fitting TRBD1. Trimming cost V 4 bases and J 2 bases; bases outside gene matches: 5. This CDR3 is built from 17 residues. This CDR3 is CASSWTGGVAGANVLTF. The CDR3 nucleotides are TGTGCCAGCAGTTGGACAGGGGGTGTGGCTGGGGCCAACGTCCTGACTTTC.

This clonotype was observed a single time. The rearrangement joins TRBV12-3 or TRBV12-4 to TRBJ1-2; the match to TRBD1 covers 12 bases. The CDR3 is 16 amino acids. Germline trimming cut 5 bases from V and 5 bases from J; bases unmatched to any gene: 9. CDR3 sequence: CASSSGTGGSVYGYTF. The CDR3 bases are TGTGCCAGCAGTAGCGGGACAGGGGGCTCGGTATATGGCTACACCTTC.

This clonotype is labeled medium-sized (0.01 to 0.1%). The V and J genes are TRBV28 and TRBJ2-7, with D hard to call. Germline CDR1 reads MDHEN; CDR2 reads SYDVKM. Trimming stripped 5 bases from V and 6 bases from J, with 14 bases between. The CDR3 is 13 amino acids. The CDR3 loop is CASSSNENPEQYF. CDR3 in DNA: TGTGCCAGCAGTAGTAACGAAAACCCCGAGCAGTACTTC. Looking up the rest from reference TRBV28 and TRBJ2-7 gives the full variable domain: DVKVTQSSRYLVKRTGEKVFLECVQDMDHENMFWYRQDPGLGLRLIYFSYDVKMKEKGDIPEGYSVSREKKERFSLILESASTNQTSMYLCASSSNENPEQYFGPGTRLTVT.

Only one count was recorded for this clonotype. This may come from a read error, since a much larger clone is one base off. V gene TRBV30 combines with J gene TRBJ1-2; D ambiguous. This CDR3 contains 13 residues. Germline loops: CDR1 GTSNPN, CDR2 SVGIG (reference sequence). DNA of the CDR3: TGTTCCTGGACGGATGGCGTTAACTATGGCTACACCTTC. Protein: CSWTDGVNYGYTF.

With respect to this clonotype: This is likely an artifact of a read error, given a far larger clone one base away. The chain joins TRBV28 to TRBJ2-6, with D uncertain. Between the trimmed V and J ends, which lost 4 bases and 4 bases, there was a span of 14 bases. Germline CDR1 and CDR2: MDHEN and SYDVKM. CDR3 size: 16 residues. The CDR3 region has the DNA TGTGCCAGCAGTTACTCGTTCACGTCAGGGGCCAACGTCCTGACTTTC. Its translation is CASSYSFTSGANVLTF.

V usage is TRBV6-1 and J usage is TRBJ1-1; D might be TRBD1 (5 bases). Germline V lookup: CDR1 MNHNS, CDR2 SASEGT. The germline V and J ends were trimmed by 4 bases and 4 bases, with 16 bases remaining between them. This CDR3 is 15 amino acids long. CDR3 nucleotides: TGTGCCAGCAGTGCGGGACCCGGGTCTACCACTGAAGCTTTCTTT. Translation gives CASSAGPGSTTEAFF.

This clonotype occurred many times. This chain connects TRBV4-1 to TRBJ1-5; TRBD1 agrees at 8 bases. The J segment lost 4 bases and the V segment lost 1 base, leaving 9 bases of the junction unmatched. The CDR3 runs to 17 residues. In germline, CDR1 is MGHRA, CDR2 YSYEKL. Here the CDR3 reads CASSQVQGASWNQPQHF. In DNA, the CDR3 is TGCGCCAGCAGCCAAGTTCAGGGGGCAAGTTGGAATCAGCCCCAGCATTTT.

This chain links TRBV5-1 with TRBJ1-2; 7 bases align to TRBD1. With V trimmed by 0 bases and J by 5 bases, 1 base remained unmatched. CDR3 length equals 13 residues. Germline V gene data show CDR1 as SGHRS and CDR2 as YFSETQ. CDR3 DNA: TGCGCCAGCAGCTTGGCGACAGGGTATGGCTACACCTTC. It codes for CASSLATGYGYTF.